Listed below are T cell receptor beta chains from one sample, sequenced in a study of cytomegalovirus exposure and HLA in healthy donors. The protocol was immunoSEQ multiplex PCR, while the TCRdb copy is restricted to in-frame clones and leaves out a portion. The sample has around 200,000 clones, about 88% seen once. The sample taken for sequencing was PBMCs. These receptors all come from a woman in her twenties or thirties in good health and CMV-seronegative. The CDR3 runs from the conserved cysteine through the conserved F or W. Each record gives: J gene, clone size, V gene, D gene, CDR3 protein, CDR3 DNA. D genes are given only for firm matches. Size is omitted from some rows. Given values are once, few, many or a class for expanded clones.

TRBJ2-4	once	TRBV6-1	TRBD1	CASSEARRGRNIQYF	TGTGCCAGCAGTGAAGCACGCAGGGGGCGGAACATTCAGTACTTC
TRBJ2-5	.	TRBV30	.	CAWGPGGQETQYF	TGTGCCTGGGGCCCAGGGGGGCAAGAGACCCAGTACTTC
TRBJ2-7	.	TRBV18	.	CASSPGQTTYEQYF	TGTGCCAGCTCACCAGGCCAGACTACCTACGAGCAGTACTTC
TRBJ2-3	.	TRBV9	TRBD1	CASSVMGQGPDTQYF	TGTGCCAGCAGCGTGATGGGACAGGGGCCAGATACGCAGTATTTT
TRBJ1-2	once	TRBV5-1	.	CASSSATGNYGYTF	TGCGCCAGCAGCTCAGCGACAGGCAACTATGGCTACACCTTC
TRBJ1-5	.	TRBV15	TRBD1	CATSRDRQGSQPQHF	TGTGCCACCAGCAGAGATCGACAGGGATCGCAGCCCCAGCATTTT
TRBJ2-5	.	TRBV5-1	TRBD2	CASSWSSGGSQETQYF	TGCGCCAGCAGCTGGAGTAGCGGGGGGTCCCAAGAGACCCAGTACTTC
TRBJ1-4	few	TRBV15	.	CATSRDLGEKLFF	TGTGCCACCAGCAGAGATCTCGGTGAAAAACTGTTTTTT
TRBJ2-2	once	TRBV27	TRBD2	CASSAGVAGAFGELFF	TGTGCCAGCAGCGCGGGGGTAGCGGGAGCTTTCGGGGAGCTGTTTTTT
TRBJ1-5	.	TRBV28	.	CASSLGGGKPQHF	TGTGCCAGCAGTTTAGGGGGAGGAAAGCCCCAGCATTTT
TRBJ2-3	.	TRBV5-4	.	CASRFPGTDTQYF	TGTGCCAGCAGGTTCCCGGGGACAGATACGCAGTATTTT
TRBJ1-5	.	TRBV19	.	CASSIFFEGSQPQHF	TGTGCCAGTAGTATTTTCTTCGAAGGGAGTCAGCCCCAGCATTTT
TRBJ1-5	.	TRBV19	.	CASTTAEGPQHF	TGTGCCAGTACTACGGCGGAAGGGCCCCAGCATTTT
TRBJ2-7	.	TRBV6-1	.	CASSLRDPYEQYF	TGTGCCAGCAGTCTCCGGGATCCCTACGAGCAGTACTTC
TRBJ2-7	.	TRBV6-1	.	CASRAQTSYEQYF	TGTGCCAGCAGAGCGCAGACCTCCTACGAGCAGTACTTC
TRBJ2-3	.	TRBV5-1	TRBD2	CASSLPGLAGSDTQYF	TGCGCCAGCAGCCTACCGGGACTAGCGGGCTCAGATACGCAGTATTTT
TRBJ2-1	once	TRBV6-1	.	CASRELSSYNEQFF	TGTGCCAGCAGGGAACTGAGCTCCTACAATGAGCAGTTCTTC
TRBJ1-2	.	TRBV18	.	CASSQDVQGGGYTF	TGTGCCAGCTCACAGGACGTACAGGGCGGCGGCTACACCTTC
TRBJ2-7	.	TRBV9	TRBD2	CASSVGGLAVYEQYF	TGTGCCAGCAGCGTAGGGGGACTAGCAGTCTACGAGCAGTACTTC
TRBJ2-3	.	TRBV29-1	.	CSVVRTDTQYF	TGCAGCGTTGTTAGAACAGATACGCAGTATTTT
TRBJ1-2	.	TRBV2	.	CSSSVLPLYGYTF	TGTTCCAGCAGTGTACTGCCTCTCTATGGCTACACCTTC
TRBJ1-2	few	TRBV6-1	.	CASSDSQGSYGYTF	TGTGCCAGCAGTGACTCTCAGGGGAGCTATGGCTACACCTTC
TRBJ2-1	.	TRBV27	.	CASSLSGGGDEQFF	TGTGCCAGCAGTTTATCGGGCGGCGGGGATGAGCAGTTCTTC
TRBJ2-1	.	TRBV6-4	.	CASSDPGSNEQFF	TGTGCCAGCAGTGACCCTGGGAGTAATGAGCAGTTCTTC
TRBJ2-3	.	TRBV28	TRBD1	CASRYGTGGGTDTQYF	TGTGCCAGCAGATACGGGACAGGGGGCGGCACAGATACGCAGTATTTT
TRBJ2-7	.	TRBV5-1	TRBD1	CASSPGDRTSYEQYF	TGCGCCAGCAGCCCGGGGGACAGGACCTCCTACGAGCAGTACTTC
TRBJ2-5	few	TRBV5-1	TRBD2	CASSWMKGLAGYQETQYF	TGCGCCAGCAGCTGGATGAAGGGACTAGCGGGGTACCAAGAGACCCAGTACTTC
TRBJ2-1	few	TRBV20-1	.	CSANINEQFF	TGCAGTGCTAATATCAATGAGCAGTTCTTC
TRBJ2-7	.	TRBV5-4	.	CASSFSQGSDEQYF	TGTGCCAGCAGCTTTTCCCAGGGGTCCGACGAGCAGTACTTC
TRBJ1-4	.	TRBV28	.	CASSLGGGTINEKLFF	TGTGCCAGCAGTTTAGGTGGAGGAACCATAAATGAAAAACTGTTTTTT
TRBJ2-5	.	TRBV5-4	.	CASTRSGERETQYF	TGTGCCAGCACCCGGTCCGGGGAGAGGGAGACCCAGTACTTC
TRBJ2-1	.	TRBV14	TRBD2	CASSLRTSGPPNSYNEQFF	TGTGCCAGCAGCCTAAGGACTAGCGGACCACCGAACTCCTACAATGAGCAGTTCTTC
TRBJ2-1	.	TRBV7-2	TRBD2	CASSLAGGGPYNEQFF	TGTGCCAGCAGCTTAGCTGGCGGGGGGCCCTACAATGAGCAGTTCTTC
TRBJ2-2	.	TRBV23-1	TRBD1	CASGRQGANTGELFF	TGCGCCAGCGGCAGACAGGGGGCGAACACCGGGGAGCTGTTTTTT
TRBJ2-1	.	TRBV5-1	.	CASSARAPYGDEQFF	TGCGCCAGCAGCGCCAGGGCCCCTTATGGGGATGAGCAGTTCTTC
TRBJ2-5	.	TRBV11-2	.	CASSIIPGETQYF	TGTGCCAGCAGCATCATCCCGGGGGAGACCCAGTACTTC
TRBJ2-5	.	TRBV7-8	TRBD2	CASSRGLAGVSLSETQYF	TGTGCCAGCAGCCGAGGACTAGCGGGAGTATCCCTGAGCGAGACCCAGTACTTC
TRBJ2-7	.	TRBV2	.	CASSEDRNPIYEQYF	TGTGCCAGCAGTGAAGACAGAAATCCCATCTACGAGCAGTACTTC
TRBJ1-4	.	TRBV19	.	CASRWTPGEKLFF	TGTGCCAGTAGGTGGACTCCTGGTGAAAAACTGTTTTTT
TRBJ1-5	.	TRBV18	.	CASSPPGWNQPQHF	TGTGCCAGCTCACCCCCGGGATGGAATCAGCCCCAGCATTTT
TRBJ2-1	.	TRBV28	.	CASSSTGSSSYNEQFF	TGTGCCAGCAGCTCTACAGGTTCGAGCTCCTACAATGAGCAGTTCTTC
TRBJ2-1	.	TRBV15	.	CATSRGFREIYNEQFF	TGTGCCACCAGCAGAGGCTTCCGGGAGATTTACAATGAGCAGTTCTTC
TRBJ2-1	.	TRBV28	TRBD2	CASINPGLAGTNEQFF	TGTGCCAGCATAAACCCGGGACTAGCGGGAACTAATGAGCAGTTCTTC
TRBJ1-2	.	TRBV5-1	.	CASSLDSYGYTF	TGCGCCAGCAGCTTGGACAGTTATGGCTACACCTTC
TRBJ2-2	.	TRBV2	TRBD2	CASGTGLARPGELFF	TGTGCCAGCGGAACGGGACTAGCGCGGCCCGGGGAGCTGTTTTTT